The 9 T cell receptor beta chains listed next were all sequenced from one sample in a study of blood T cell repertoires in COVID-19. Sequencing was performed with immunoSEQ multiplex PCR; in TCRdb, only in-frame clones are kept and a portion is missing. The sample carries approximately 250,000 clones, approximately 90% recorded once. The specimen sequenced was PBMCs or T cells enriched from blood (not recorded which). The receptors stem from a woman younger than 45 with acute COVID-19.

The chain couples TRBV4-3 to TRBJ1-3, with D possibly TRBD1 on 6 matching bases. Germline V gives CDR1 LGHNA, CDR2 YSLEER. Trimming stripped 0 bases from V and 4 bases from J, with 10 bases between. This CDR3 contains 15 residues. The CDR3 loop reads CASSQDRGGGNTIYF. For the CDR3, the DNA is TGCGCCAGCAGCCAAGATCGCGGGGGCGGAAACACCATATATTTT.

The chain links TRBV6-5 to TRBJ2-1, with unresolved D. Germline-derived CDR1 and CDR2 are MNHEY and SVGAGI. V shed 0 bases and J shed 5 bases, with 5 bases lying between them. This CDR3 comprises 13 residues. CDR3 nucleotide sequence: TGTGCCAGCAGTTACTCGGCAGACAATGAGCAGTTCTTC. Its translation: CASSYSADNEQFF.

The CDR3 here is CASSLAGPYNEQFF. CDR3 DNA sequence: TGCGCCAGCAGCCTAGCGGGACCCTACAATGAGCAGTTCTTC. This chain connects TRBV5-1 to TRBJ2-1, with TRBD2 identical over 9 bases. Per germline, CDR1 SGHRS and CDR2 YFSETQ. The ends lost 4 bases at V and 2 bases at J; junction bases unmatched: 1. The CDR3 has 14 amino acids.

CDR3 in amino acids: CAISDRDSYEQYF. DNA of the CDR3: TGTGCCATCAGTGACCGGGACAGTTACGAGCAGTACTTC. The chain carries TRBV10-3 and TRBJ2-7; 7 positions match TRBD1. The germline gives CDR1 ENHRY, CDR2 SYGVKD. The CDR3 loop spans 13 amino acids. V lost 3 bases, J lost 4 bases, and 3 bases stayed unmatched.

The chain couples TRBV5-4 to TRBJ2-7; 7 bases match TRBD2. This CDR3 has 17 residues. The germline V gene has CDR1 SGHNT and CDR2 YYREEE (reference sequence). V was pared by 1 base and J by 0 bases, with 10 bases of the junction left unmatched. The CDR3 DNA reads TGTGCCAGCAGCTTGATCCCTCTGTCTAGCGGCTCCTACGAGCAGTACTTC. Residues: CASSLIPLSSGSYEQYF. The entire variable domain, with the rest obtained from reference TRBV5-4 and TRBJ2-7, is as follows: ETGVTQSPTHLIKTRGQQVTLRCSSQSGHNTVSWYQQALGQGPQFIFQYYREEENGRGNFPPRFSGLQFPNYSSELNVNALELDDSALYLCASSLIPLSSGSYEQYFGPGTRLTVT.

DNA for the CDR3: TGTGCCAGCAGCCCCGGGAACGACTATGGCTACACCTTC. Translating it yields CASSPGNDYGYTF. The chain has TRBV7-3 and TRBJ1-2; no definite D call. CDR3 length: 13 residues. Germline CDR1 SGHTA, CDR2 FQGTGA. Trimming removed 5 bases at V and 3 bases at J, with 10 bases between.

V is TRBV4-2 and J is TRBJ2-1; the D is unclear. V was clipped by 3 bases and J by 6 bases, with 6 bases between them. The CDR3 is 12 amino acids. Germline CDR1 reads LGHNA; CDR2 reads YNFKEQ. The CDR3 loop is CASSQSPNEQFF. Here the CDR3 DNA reads TGTGCCAGCAGCCAGAGCCCCAATGAGCAGTTCTTC.

The chain joins TRBV30 to TRBJ1-6, with D tentatively TRBD1 (5 bases). Trimming took 4 bases from V and 7 from J, leaving 11 bases between them. This CDR3 contains 13 residues. Germline CDR1 and CDR2: GTSNPN and SVGIG (reference sequence). Here the CDR3 reads CAWTGVENSPLHF. CDR3 DNA sequence: TGTGCCTGGACGGGGGTAGAGAATTCACCCCTCCACTTT.

The rearrangement uses TRBV27 and TRBJ2-1; 10 bases line up with TRBD1. The CDR3 covers 14 residues. Germline CDR1 MNHEY, CDR2 SMNVEV (reference sequence). Trimming cost V 10 bases and J 6 bases; bases outside gene matches: 9. Written as DNA, the CDR3 is TGTGCCACCACGCGGGACAGGGGATTCAATGAGCAGTTCTTC. Protein: CATTRDRGFNEQFF.